The sequence of this TCR beta chain was determined in a study of blood T cell repertoires in COVID-19. As processed by the authors: Amplification of reference gene primers was used by the study to estimate nucleated cell counts. The method was immunoSEQ multiplex PCR; TCRdb's version includes in-frame clones alone and lacks a portion of them. The DNA gave D and trimming, while V, J and clone size come from that table. The repertoire has approximately 52,000 clones, less than 90% of them found once; the top ten carry more than 15%. CDR1 MNHNS and CDR2 SASEGT come from the germline V gene. The ends were cut back, 3 bases at V and 11 bases at J, with 8 bases in the middle. The CDR3 extends over 12 amino acids.

Sequences were obtained from peripheral blood. The gene calls are TRBV6-1 and TRBJ1-6; unclear D gene. The sequence derives from a human donor with active COVID-19. The donor label of this sample is uncertain. This CDR3 is CASSDVAPPLHF. The CDR3 DNA follows: TGTGCCAGCAGTGACGTCGCGCCACCCCTCCACTTT.